The sequence of this TCR beta chain was determined in a study of cytomegalovirus exposure and HLA in healthy donors. The wider study: Caucasian-associated ancestry cluster membership applied to about 77% of around 400 genotyped donors. Study observations and caveats: The study listed 150 to 200 cytomegalovirus-associated TCR beta chains.

In the PCR, 60 Vbeta and 13 Jbeta primers were used. Only in-frame clones appear in the TCRdb table, and some are missing; sequencing was by immunoSEQ multiplex PCR. Here the sample spans about 150,000 clones, 75% being singletons. On this clone itself: Its matching antigen is unknown.

Losses at the gene ends were 10 bases for V and 5 bases for J; bases not matched to a gene: 14. There are 16 residues in the CDR3. The germline V gene encodes CDR1 SEHNR and CDR2 FQNEAQ (reference sequence). The sequencing sample was made of PBMCs. The rearrangement joins TRBV7-9 to TRBJ2-1; 10 positions agree with TRBD2. The TCR was taken from a man between 18 and 29 years old in good health and CMV-seronegative. CDR3: CATGGLAGAVNNEQFF. CDR3 coding DNA: TGTGCCACCGGGGGCCTAGCGGGAGCGGTAAACAATGAGCAGTTCTTC.